This TCR beta chain comes out of a study of a mutant IDH1 vaccine in newly diagnosed glioma (dated by TCRdb to the early 2020s). Study-wide context: Of the approximately 35 treated patients, approximately 62% were male and about 40% were female, and a mean age of around 40 years was recorded. Peripheral blood samples were drawn at six visits, namely V03 (baseline), V05, V07, V10, V12 and V13. For exploratory analyses, longitudinal TCRB deep sequencing was carried out in 25 treated patients wherever samples were available. Prior to enrollment, patients had been given standard therapy consisting of radiotherapy alone, temozolomide alone, or radiochemotherapy with temozolomide, with the combination given to most patients.

The germline V gene provides CDR1 SGDLS and CDR2 YYNGEE. Reading from cysteine to phenylalanine, the CDR3 counts 15 amino acids. Left in the record is the CDR3 DNA by itself, 45 bases read in frame from the first base. Trimming at the junction amounts to 4 bases on V and 6 bases on J, and the germline ends lie 16 bases apart. The paper as a whole reports these results and caveats: The authors stated that sample limitations prevented analyses of patient blood samples from being reproduced. Immune responses induced by the vaccine were seen in approximately 92% of patients across multiple MHC alleles. Selection of PBMC samples for TCRB deep sequencing was based on availability. Changes in the top peripheral T cell clonotypes picked up by TCRB sequencing did not appear to be linked to pseudoprogression.

Library generation was performed with the immunoSEQ multiplex PCR assay. Rearranged TCR beta chain sequences were amplified using the hsTCRB Kit according to the manufacturer's protocol. Sequencing of TCRB libraries was carried out on an Illumina MiSeq. In the original analysis: The proprietary platform of the kit vendor was used for demultiplexing, trimming and gene mapping. Here the immuneACCESS table is served through TCRdb, limited to in-frame sequences with V and J called. Missing clones are a known gap in these copies; in checked studies unresolved V genes cover under half, and the rest lacks a known reason. The V and J calls and clone size were taken over from that table, and D and trimming were inferred from the DNA. For this sample there are roughly 16,000 clones; roughly 80% appear just once. Clones ranked in the top ten supply over 8% of the sample. Turning to this clone: Its antigen has not been determined. Nothing much larger sits one base from this clone, and base qualities are not available.

This specimen's time point label, per the study, means: baseline, week 1 (first vaccination visit). The treatment or condition label, as the study defines it: pre-vaccination baseline after standard-of-care therapy. Newly diagnosed WHO grade 3 or 4 IDH1-mutant astrocytomas showing loss of nuclear ATRX were present in the donors. The samples were drawn from NOA16, a multicentre, single-arm, open-label phase I trial in Germany that tested a mutant IDH1 peptide vaccine in humans for the first time. Visit V03 blood draws served as the baseline sample for immunogenicity testing. Genomic DNA for TCRB sequencing was extracted from EDTA blood using the DNeasy Blood and Tissue Kit.

The material sequenced was PBMCs, taken from a glioma patient treated with radiotherapy, temozolomide or both. This clonotype was sampled from a man between 35 and 55 years old with glioma. The chain is made from TRBV9 and TRBJ1-4, with the D gene uncertain. The encoded CDR3 is CASSPVGVPDEKLFF. The sequence in DNA is TGTGCCAGCAGCCCCGTTGGGGTACCTGATGAAAAACTGTTTTTT.